This passage covers 6 T cell receptor beta chains from one sample sequenced in a study of naive and memory T cell subsets. Their antigens remain unidentified. An equimolar mix of two oligonucleotides served as the beta constant-region primer for TRBC1 and TRBC2. Four rounds of PCR amplified the ligated cDNA using nested alpha and beta constant-region primers plus SP2. One entry per CDR3 protein, called by TCRdb with MiXCR from the UMI-ligation and nested PCR reads. The sample lists approximately 150,000 distinct CDR3 sequences; roughly 22% were seen once. Whole-study results and caveats: Naive repertoires, especially CD8, held a few larger clonotypes, possibly memory cells re-expressing CD45RA.

Sequenced material: naive CD4+ T cells from blood. The source of these receptors is a human donor in good health.

This clonotype has only a few counts. The chain joins TRBV5-1 to TRBJ2-6; D assignment may be TRBD1 or TRBD2 (6 bases each). V dropped 5 bases and J dropped 0 bases, with 15 bases sitting between them. Germline CDR1 reads SGHRS; CDR2 reads YFSETQ. The CDR3 loop spans 17 amino acids. The CDR3 spells CASSRGVPNSGANVLTF. The CDR3 DNA reads TGCGCCAGCAGTAGGGGGGTCCCAAACTCTGGGGCCAACGTCCTGACTTTC.

There are a few counts of this clonotype. The CDR3 reads CAWSHRKTNEKLFF. DNA for the CDR3: TGTGCCTGGAGCCACAGAAAGACTAATGAAAAACTGTTTTTT. The chain carries TRBV30 and TRBJ1-4; D ambiguous. The CDR3 is 14 amino acids. From germline, CDR1 is GTSNPN and CDR2 SVGIG (reference sequence). The V gene lost 3 bases and the J gene lost 2 bases, with 10 bases spanning the gap.

The CDR3 nucleotides read TGTGCCAGCAGCTCCAGAAGAGGGGACTCAAAGGTTGAGTACTTC. This encodes CASSSRRGDSKVEYF. This chain connects TRBV7-2 to TRBJ2-7, with a possible D match to TRBD2 (6 bases). Deletions cut 4 bases from V and 11 bases from J, with 24 bases between. Germline V lookup: CDR1 SGHTA, CDR2 FQGNSA. CDR3 length: 15 amino acids. The full variable domain, in which reference TRBV7-2 and TRBJ2-7 provide the parts outside the CDR3, is GAGVSQSPSNKVTEKGKDVELRCDPISGHTALYWYRQSLGQGLEFLIYFQGNSAPDKSGLPSDRFSAERTGGSVSTLTIQRTQQEDSAVYLCASSSRRGDSKVEYFGPGTRLTVT.

This clonotype was seen repeatedly, ten times or more. This chain joins TRBV28 and TRBJ2-1; perhaps D is TRBD1 or TRBD2 (5 bases each). V lost 5 bases and J 8 bases, leaving 13 bases between the germline ends. The CDR3 totals 13 residues. The germline V gene encodes CDR1 MDHEN and CDR2 SYDVKM. This CDR3 is CASSLRDGYEQFF. The CDR3 region has the DNA TGTGCCAGCAGTCTACGGGACGGCTATGAGCAGTTCTTC.

This chain links TRBV6-5 with TRBJ1-5, with 7 bases lining up with TRBD1. This CDR3 has 15 residues. The V segment lost 6 bases and the J segment 0 bases; nucleotides outside the gene matches: 5. Germline CDR1 MNHEY, CDR2 SVGAGI. In DNA form, the CDR3 reads TGTGCCAGCAGCCGACAGGGTGATAGCAATCAGCCCCAGCATTTT. This sequence encodes CASSRQGDSNQPQHF.

The sample holds a few counts of this clonotype. V is TRBV10-3 and J is TRBJ2-1; D ambiguous. The germline V gene encodes CDR1 ENHRY and CDR2 SYGVKD. The V end lost 0 bases, the J end lost 6 bases, and 9 bases lay between the germline ends. The CDR3 loop spans 14 amino acids. The CDR3 is CAISESGPGNEQFF. The CDR3, as DNA: TGTGCCATCAGTGAGTCAGGACCCGGCAATGAGCAGTTCTTC.